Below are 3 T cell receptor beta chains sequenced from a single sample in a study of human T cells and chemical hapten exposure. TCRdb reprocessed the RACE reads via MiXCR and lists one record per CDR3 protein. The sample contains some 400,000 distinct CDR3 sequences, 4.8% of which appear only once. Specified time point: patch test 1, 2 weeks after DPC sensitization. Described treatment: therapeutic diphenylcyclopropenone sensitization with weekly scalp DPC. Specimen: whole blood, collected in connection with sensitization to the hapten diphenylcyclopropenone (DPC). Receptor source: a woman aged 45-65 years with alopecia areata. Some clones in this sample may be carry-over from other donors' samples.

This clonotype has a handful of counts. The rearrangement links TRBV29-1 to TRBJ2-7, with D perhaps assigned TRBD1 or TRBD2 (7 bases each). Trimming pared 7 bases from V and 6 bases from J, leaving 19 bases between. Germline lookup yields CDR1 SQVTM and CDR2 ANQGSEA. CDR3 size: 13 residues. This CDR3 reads CSAASGGGSEQYF. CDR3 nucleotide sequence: TGCAGCGCGGCTTCAGGGGGAGGGAGCGAGCAGTACTTC.

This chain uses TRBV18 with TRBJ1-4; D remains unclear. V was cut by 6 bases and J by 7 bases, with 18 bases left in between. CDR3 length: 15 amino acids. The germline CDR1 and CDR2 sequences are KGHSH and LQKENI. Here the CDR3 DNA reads TGTGCCAGCTCGGCAAACGCGGGCCAACGTGAAAAACTGTTTTTT. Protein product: CASSANAGQREKLFF.

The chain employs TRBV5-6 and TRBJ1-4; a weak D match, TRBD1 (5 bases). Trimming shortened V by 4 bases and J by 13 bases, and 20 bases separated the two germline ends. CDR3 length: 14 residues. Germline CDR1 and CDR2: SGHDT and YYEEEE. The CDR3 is CASSSGTDLIGLFF. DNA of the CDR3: TGTGCCAGCAGCAGTGGGACCGATCTCATTGGACTGTTTTTT.